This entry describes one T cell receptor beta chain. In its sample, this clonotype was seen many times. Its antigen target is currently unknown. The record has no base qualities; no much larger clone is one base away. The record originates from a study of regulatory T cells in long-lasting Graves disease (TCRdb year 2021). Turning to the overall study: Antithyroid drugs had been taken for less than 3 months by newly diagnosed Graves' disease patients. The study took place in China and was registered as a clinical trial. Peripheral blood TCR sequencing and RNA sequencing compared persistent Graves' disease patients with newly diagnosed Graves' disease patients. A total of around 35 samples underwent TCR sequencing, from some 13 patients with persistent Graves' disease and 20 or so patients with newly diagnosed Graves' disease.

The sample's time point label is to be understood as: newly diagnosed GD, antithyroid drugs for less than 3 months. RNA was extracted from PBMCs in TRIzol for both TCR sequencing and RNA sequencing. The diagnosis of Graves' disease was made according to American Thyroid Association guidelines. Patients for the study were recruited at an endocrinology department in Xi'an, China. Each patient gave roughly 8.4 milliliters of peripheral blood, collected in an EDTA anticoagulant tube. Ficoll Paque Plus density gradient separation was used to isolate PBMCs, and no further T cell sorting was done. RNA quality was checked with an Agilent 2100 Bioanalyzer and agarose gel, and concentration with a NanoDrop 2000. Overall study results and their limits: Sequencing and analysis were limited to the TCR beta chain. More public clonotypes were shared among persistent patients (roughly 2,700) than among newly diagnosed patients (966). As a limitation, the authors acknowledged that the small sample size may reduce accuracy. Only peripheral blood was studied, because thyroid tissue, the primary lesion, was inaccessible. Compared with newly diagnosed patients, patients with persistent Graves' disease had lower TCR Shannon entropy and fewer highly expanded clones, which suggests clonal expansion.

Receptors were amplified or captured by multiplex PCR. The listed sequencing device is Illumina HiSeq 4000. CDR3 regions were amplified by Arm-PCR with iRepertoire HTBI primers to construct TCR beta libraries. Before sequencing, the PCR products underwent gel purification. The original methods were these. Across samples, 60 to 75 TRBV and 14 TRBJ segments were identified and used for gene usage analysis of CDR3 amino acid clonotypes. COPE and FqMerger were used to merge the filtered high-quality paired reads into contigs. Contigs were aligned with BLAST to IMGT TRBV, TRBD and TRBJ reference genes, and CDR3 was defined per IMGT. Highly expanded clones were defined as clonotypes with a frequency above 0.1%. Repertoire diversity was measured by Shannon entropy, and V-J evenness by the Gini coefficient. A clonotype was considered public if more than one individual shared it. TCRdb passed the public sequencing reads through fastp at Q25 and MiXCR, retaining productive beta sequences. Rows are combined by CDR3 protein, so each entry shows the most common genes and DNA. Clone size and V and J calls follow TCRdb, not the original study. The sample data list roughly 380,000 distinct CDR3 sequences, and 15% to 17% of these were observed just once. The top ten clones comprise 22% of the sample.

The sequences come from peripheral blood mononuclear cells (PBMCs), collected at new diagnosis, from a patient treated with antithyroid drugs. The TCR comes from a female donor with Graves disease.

The DNA sequence follows: TGTGCCAGCAGCTTCGGGGTAGGGACGTATGAGCAGTTCTTC. This gives the protein CASSFGVGTYEQFF. The chain is made from TRBV7-2 and TRBJ2-1, with the D call tentatively TRBD1 or TRBD2, each fitting 5 bases. CDR1 SGHTA and CDR2 FQGNSA are derived from the germline V gene. V lost 3 bases and J lost 8 bases; the stretch between them is 14 bases long. From the cysteine through the phenylalanine, the CDR3 covers 14 amino acids. Only the CDR3 portion is preserved as DNA: 42 bases, with reading frame beginning at the first base.